Given below is one T cell receptor beta chain in context. The data were produced by immunoSEQ multiplex PCR, yet TCRdb's version contains in-frame clones alone and is incomplete. The table lists under 350,000 clones, 75% to 95% of them singletons, with approximately 6.8% in the top ten. Patients in Seattle were enrolled during active infection, then followed longitudinally. This sample is part of a study of blood T cell repertoires in COVID-19. Overall study: Both acute and convalescent COVID-19 samples were obtained from the United States, Italy and Spain.

Germline assignment: CDR1 LNHDA and CDR2 SQIVND (reference sequence). J gave up 8 bases and V 9 bases, and 7 bases lay outside the gene matches. The CDR3 consists of 12 residues. The sequence was collected from a woman aged 25 to 39 with COVID-19, enrolled during active disease. The specimen sequenced was peripheral blood. The chain couples TRBV19 to TRBJ1-2, with 9 positions matching TRBD1. For the CDR3, the DNA is TGTGCCAGCGCGGGACAGGGAAGAGGCTACACCTTC. Translated, it gives CASAGQGRGYTF.